The clone carrying this T cell receptor (beta chain) has only one observation. Profiling relied on immunoSEQ multiplex PCR, and the TCRdb table lists in-frame clones only, not all of them. The profile shows roughly 660,000 clones, approximately 88% of them singletons. This CDR3 contains 17 residues. Germline lookup yields CDR1 SGHVT and CDR2 SQSDAQ. Deletions cut 5 bases from V and 1 base from J, with 18 bases between. These data come from a study of shared T cell receptors in the human thymus. This sample was shared with a second study, whose subject was human thymus T cells. That report adds: The study used thymus tissue resected during corrective heart surgery. Across thymic and blood repertoires, the usage of V and J genes appeared to be biased. Thymic repertoires from unrelated individuals overlapped highly, related research reported.

The chain employs TRBV7-4 and TRBJ2-4; D may be TRBD2 (7 bases). Sequencing input: thymocytes. This TCR was recovered from a boy under three years old with a congenital heart defect. The DNA of the CDR3 is TGTGCCAGCAGCCCCCCGGGGAGGGGGGAGGCCAAAAACATTCAGTACTTC. Translation gives CASSPPGRGEAKNIQYF.